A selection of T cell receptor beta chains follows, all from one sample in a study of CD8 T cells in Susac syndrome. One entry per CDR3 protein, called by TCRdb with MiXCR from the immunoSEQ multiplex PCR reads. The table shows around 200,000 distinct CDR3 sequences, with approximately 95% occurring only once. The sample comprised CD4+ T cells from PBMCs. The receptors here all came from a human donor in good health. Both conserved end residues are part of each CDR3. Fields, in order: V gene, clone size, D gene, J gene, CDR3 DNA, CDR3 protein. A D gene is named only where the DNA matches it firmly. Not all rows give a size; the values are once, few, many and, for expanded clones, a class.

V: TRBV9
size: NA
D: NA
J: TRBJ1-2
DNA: TGTGCCAGCAGCCCCTCAGGGCCCTATGGCTACACCTTC
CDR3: CASSPSGPYGYTF

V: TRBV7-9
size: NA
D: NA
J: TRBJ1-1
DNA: TGTGCCAGCAGCGCTCCGAATAACCCTGAAGCTTTCTTT
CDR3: CASSAPNNPEAFF

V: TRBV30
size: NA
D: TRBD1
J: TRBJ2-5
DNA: TGTGCCTGGAGTCGAAGTGGGACAGGGAAAATGGGGACCCAGTACTTC
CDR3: CAWSRSGTGKMGTQYF

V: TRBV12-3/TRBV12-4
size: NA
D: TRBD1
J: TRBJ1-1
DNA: TGTGCCAGCATCTTGGGACAGTTGAACACTGAAGCTTTCTTT
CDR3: CASILGQLNTEAFF

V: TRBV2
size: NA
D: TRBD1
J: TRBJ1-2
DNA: TGTGCCAGCAGCGTAGGACAGGGCGGCATTGCTGGCTACACCTTC
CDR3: CASSVGQGGIAGYTF

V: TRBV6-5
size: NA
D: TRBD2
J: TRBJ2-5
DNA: TGTGCCAGCCAAAAACTAGCGGAGGGGGTGGAGACCCAGTACTTC
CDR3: CASQKLAEGVETQYF

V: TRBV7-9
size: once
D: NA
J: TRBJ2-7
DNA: TGTGCCAGCAGCCCCCTTCGGCAGGGTAGGCAAGAGCAGTACTTC
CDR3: CASSPLRQGRQEQYF

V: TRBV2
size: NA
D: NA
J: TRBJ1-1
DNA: TGTGCCAGCACCGAAGGGGCCCAACTTGAAGCTTTCTTT
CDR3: CASTEGAQLEAFF

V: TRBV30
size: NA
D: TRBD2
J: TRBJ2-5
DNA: TGTGCCTGGAGCCCGGGGGGGCAAGAGACCCAGTACTTC
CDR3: CAWSPGGQETQYF

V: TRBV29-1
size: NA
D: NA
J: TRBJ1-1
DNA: TGCAGCGCTGACGGCATGACAGGTGAAGCTTTCTTT
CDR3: CSADGMTGEAFF

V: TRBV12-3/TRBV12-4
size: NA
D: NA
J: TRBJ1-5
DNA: TGTGCCAGCAGTCGCGTCAAAGAGCCCCAGCATTTT
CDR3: CASSRVKEPQHF

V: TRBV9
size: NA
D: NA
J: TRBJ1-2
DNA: TGTGCCAGCAGCGTAGGAAGTTTAACGGCCTATGGCTACACCTTC
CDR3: CASSVGSLTAYGYTF

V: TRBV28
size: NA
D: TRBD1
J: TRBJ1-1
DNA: TGTGCCAGCAGTTTGCAGGGGGGCCCGAACACTGAAGCTTTCTTT
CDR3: CASSLQGGPNTEAFF

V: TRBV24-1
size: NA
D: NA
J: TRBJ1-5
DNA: TGTGCCACCATAGGCGGGGCGAGCAATCAGCCCCAGCATTTT
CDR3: CATIGGASNQPQHF

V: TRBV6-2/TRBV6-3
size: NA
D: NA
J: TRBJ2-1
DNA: TGTGCCAGCAGTTCCGGGTCCGGTCTTAGTAAGCAGTTCTTC
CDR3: CASSSGSGLSKQFF

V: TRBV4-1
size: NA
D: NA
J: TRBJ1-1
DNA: TGCGCCAGCAGCCCCCAGGTGGGGATTGAAGCTTTCTTT
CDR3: CASSPQVGIEAFF

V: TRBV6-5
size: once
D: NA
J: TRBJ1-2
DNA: TGTGCCAGCAGTTACTCGATGGTCTCACGCGGCTACACCTTC
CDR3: CASSYSMVSRGYTF

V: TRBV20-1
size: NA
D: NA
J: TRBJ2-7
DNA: TGCAGTGCCGAAATAGGGGGCTACGAGCAGTACTTC
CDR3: CSAEIGGYEQYF

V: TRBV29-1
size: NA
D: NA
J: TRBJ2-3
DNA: TGCAGCGGCTTCAGGGTGAGGGGCACAGATACGCAGTATTTT
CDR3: CSGFRVRGTDTQYF

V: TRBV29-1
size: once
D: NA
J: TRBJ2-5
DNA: TGCAGTCAAAGGACCGGTCAAGAGACCCAGTACTTC
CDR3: CSQRTGQETQYF

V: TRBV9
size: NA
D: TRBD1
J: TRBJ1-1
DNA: TGTGCCAGCAGCGTAGCGGGGGACAGGGGAACGAACACTGAAGCTTTCTTT
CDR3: CASSVAGDRGTNTEAFF

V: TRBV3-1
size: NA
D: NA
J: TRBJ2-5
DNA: TGTGCCAGCAGTTACGACGGGGGAGAAGAGACCCAGTACTTC
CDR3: CASSYDGGEETQYF

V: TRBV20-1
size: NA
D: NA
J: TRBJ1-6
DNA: TGCAGTGCTAGAAATAATTCACCCCTCCACTTT
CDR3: CSARNNSPLHF

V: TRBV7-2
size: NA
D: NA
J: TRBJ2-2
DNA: TGTGCCAGCAGCTCAGATTACACCGGGGAGCTGTTTTTT
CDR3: CASSSDYTGELFF

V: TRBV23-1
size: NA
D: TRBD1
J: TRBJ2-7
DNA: TGCGCCAGCAGTTACCATTCGCCCCGGACAGGGTTAAGTGGCGAGCAGTACTTC
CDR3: CASSYHSPRTGLSGEQYF

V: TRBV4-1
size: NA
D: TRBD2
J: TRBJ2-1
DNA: TGCGCCAGCAGCCAATTAGGGACTAGCGGGGGGGAAACCCACAATGAGCAGTTCTTC
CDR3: CASSQLGTSGGETHNEQFF

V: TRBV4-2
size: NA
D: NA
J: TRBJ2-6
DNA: TGTGCCAGCAGCCAAGTCCTACAGGGCACTGGGGCCAACGTCCTGACTTTC
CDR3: CASSQVLQGTGANVLTF

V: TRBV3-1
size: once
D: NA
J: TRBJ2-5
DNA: TGTGCCAGCAGCCCAAGACAAGTTGAAGAGACCCAGTACTTC
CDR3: CASSPRQVEETQYF

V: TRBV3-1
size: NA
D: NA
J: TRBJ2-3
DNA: TGTGCCAGCAGCCAAGGCGGGGCCGGGGAGACGCAGTATTTT
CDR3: CASSQGGAGETQYF

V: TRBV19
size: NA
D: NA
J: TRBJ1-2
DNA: TGTGCCACCCTCGGGACATATTATGGCTACACCTTC
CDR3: CATLGTYYGYTF

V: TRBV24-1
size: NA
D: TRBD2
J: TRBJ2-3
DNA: TGTGCCACCAGTGATCGGGGACTAGCGGGAAGCACAGATACGCAGTATTTT
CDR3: CATSDRGLAGSTDTQYF

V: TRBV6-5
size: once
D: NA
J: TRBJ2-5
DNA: TGTGCCAGCAGTGAGGGGACCCAGTACTTC
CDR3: CASSEGTQYF

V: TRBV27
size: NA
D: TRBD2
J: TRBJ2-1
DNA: TGTGCCAGCATGACCATCGGACTAGCGGTATCCAATGAGCAGTTCTTC
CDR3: CASMTIGLAVSNEQFF

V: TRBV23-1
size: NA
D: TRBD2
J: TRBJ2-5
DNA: TGCGCCAGCAGTCACTGGGGACTACCCTTCCAAGAGACCCAGTACTTC
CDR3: CASSHWGLPFQETQYF

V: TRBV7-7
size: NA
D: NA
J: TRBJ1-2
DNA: TGTGCCAGCAGCTTAGGTCGGCATCAGGAACTTGGCTACACCTTC
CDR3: CASSLGRHQELGYTF